What follows describes a single TCR beta chain. Its antigen has not been determined. Per-nucleotide qualities are absent, and no much larger clonotype sits a single base away. The record originates from a study of response to subunit inactivated influenza vaccine (dated by TCRdb to the late 2010s). Some background on the complete study: The study used deep quantitative T cell receptor repertoire profiling to track responses to a trivalent subunit inactivated influenza vaccine.

The method was RT-PCR. The reads were generated on an Illumina HiSeq 2500. In TCRdb, the public reads were trimmed at Q25 with fastp and aligned with MiXCR, with productive beta chains retained. Each CDR3 protein appears once, grouped with its most common genes and DNA. This sample has 500,000 to 600,000 distinct CDR3 sequences in its table, and around 13% of those were observed once. Of the sample, 11% falls within the top ten clones. The cysteine opens and the phenylalanine closes a CDR3 of 15 amino acids. Solely the CDR3 DNA is kept, with 45 bases framed from the first base. CDR1 LGHNA and CDR2 YSLEER were looked up in the germline V gene. For this chain, trimming is 4 bases at the V end and 2 bases at the J end, and the number of junction bases without a gene match is 8. Results and caveats for the whole study, not just this receptor: The authors proposed that each seasonal influenza vaccination may bring in only a limited number of new T cells.

The specimen comprised PBMCs from blood, sampled 11 to 12 days after vaccination. The TCR sequence derives from a man aged 50-59 years who received an inactivated influenza vaccine. Donor details come from another sample of the same person, matched by shared clones. This sequence uses TRBV4-3 and TRBJ2-7; 7 bases in between match TRBD1. The DNA sequence is given as TGCGCCAGCAGCCGGGAGATGACAGGGACCTACGAGCAGTACTTC. Translated, this is CASSREMTGTYEQYF.